The clone carrying this T cell receptor (beta chain) was counted at least ten times. V was pared by 6 bases and J by 5 bases, with 16 bases between. This CDR3 comprises 14 residues. Germline lookup yields CDR1 SNHLY and CDR2 FYNNEI. According to the study, genomic DNA was the template for TCR beta VDJ and CDR3 profiling. TCRdb independently ran MiXCR on the reads; one entry per CDR3 protein. This repertoire shows 200,000 to 250,000 distinct CDR3 sequences, 34% found once; its top ten account for 1.1%. The data were taken from a study of CD8+CD57+ T cells in acquired aplastic anemia. Study context: Mean yield of DNA from sorted CD4+ and CD8+ cells was approximately 3 ug.

What was sequenced was sorted CD4+, CD8+, or CD8+CD57+ T cells (not recorded which) from PBMCs. The receptor was isolated from a human donor in good health, serving as a control. The chain joins TRBV2 to TRBJ1-1; no definite D call. CDR3 in amino acids: CASSLPGSGTEAFF. Written as DNA, the CDR3 is TGTGCCAGCAGCCTCCCGGGGTCCGGGACTGAAGCTTTCTTT. The entire variable domain, with the rest obtained from reference TRBV2 and TRBJ1-1, is as follows: EPEVTQTPSHQVTQMGQEVILRCVPISNHLYFYWYRQILGQKVEFLVSFYNNEISEKSEIFDDQFSVERPDGSNFTLKIRSTKLEDSAMYFCASSLPGSGTEAFFGQGTRLTVV.